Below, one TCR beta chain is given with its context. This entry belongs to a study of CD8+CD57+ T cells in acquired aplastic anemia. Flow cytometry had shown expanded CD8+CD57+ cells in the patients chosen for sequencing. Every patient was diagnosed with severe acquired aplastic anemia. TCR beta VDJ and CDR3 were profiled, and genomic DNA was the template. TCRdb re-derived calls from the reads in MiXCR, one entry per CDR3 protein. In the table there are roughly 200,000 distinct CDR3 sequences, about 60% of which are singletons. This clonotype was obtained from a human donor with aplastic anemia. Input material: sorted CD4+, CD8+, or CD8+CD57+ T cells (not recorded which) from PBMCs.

CDR3 coding DNA: TGTGCCAGCAGTGTGGGACAGGCCGAGCAGTACTTC. Its translation is CASSVGQAEQYF. The chain is built from TRBV2 and TRBJ2-7; 8 bases are shared with TRBD1. This CDR3 comprises 12 residues. Germline CDR1 and CDR2: SNHLY and FYNNEI. The V gene end was trimmed by 4 bases and the J gene end by 6 bases; junction bases not matched to a gene: 2.